The 12 T cell receptor beta chains given below trace back to one sample, sequenced in a study of identical twins. TCRdb independently ran MiXCR on the 5' RACE reads; one entry per CDR3 protein. The table records 410,000 or so distinct CDR3 sequences, approximately 17% of them present only once. Sequenced material: naive T cells sorted from blood. The origin of the receptors is a man aged 50 to 59 in good health.

This clonotype occurred a few times. The chain employs TRBV5-1 and TRBJ1-1; D possibly corresponds to TRBD1 (6 bases). The CDR3 loop spans 14 amino acids. Deletions cut 4 bases from V and 4 bases from J, with 14 bases between. Germline assignment: CDR1 SGHRS and CDR2 YFSETQ. The DNA for the CDR3 is TGCGCCAGCAGCCTACAGGACAGCGGCACTGAAGCTTTCTTT. Protein product: CASSLQDSGTEAFF. The whole variable domain, filled in from reference TRBV5-1 and TRBJ1-1, reads KAGVTQTPRYLIKTRGQQVTLSCSPISGHRSVSWYQQTPGQGLQFLFEYFSETQRNKGNFPGRFSGRQFSNSRSEMNVSTLELGDSALYLCASSLQDSGTEAFFGQGTRLTVV.

This clonotype has at least ten counts. V gene TRBV6-2 or TRBV6-3 combines with J gene TRBJ2-7; D may match TRBD1 or TRBD2 (5 bases each). The V gene's germline CDR1 is MNHEY and CDR2 SVGEGT. The CDR3 length is 12 residues. V was cut by 8 bases and J by 5 bases, with 13 bases left in between. The CDR3 DNA follows: TGTGCCAGCCCTTTTGGGGGAGACGAGCAGTACTTC. Its protein product is CASPFGGDEQYF.

The rearrangement joins TRBV5-1 to TRBJ2-2; the D gene is possibly TRBD1 (6 bases). Looked up from germline, CDR1 is SGHRS and CDR2 is YFSETQ. The V end lost 4 bases, the J end lost 5 bases, and 18 bases lay between the germline ends. This CDR3 comprises 16 residues. The CDR3 here is CASSEPAQGQTGELFF. The CDR3 bases are TGCGCCAGCAGCGAACCGGCACAGGGACAAACCGGGGAGCTGTTTTTT.

In its sample, this clonotype was seen a few times. This chain uses TRBV25-1 with TRBJ2-1; D gene ambiguous. The ends were cut back, 0 bases at V and 15 bases at J, with 15 bases in the middle. The length of the CDR3 is 13 residues. Germline values: CDR1 MGHDK, CDR2 SYGVNS. For the CDR3, the DNA is TGTGCCAGCAGTGAATATGGGTACTCATGGCTGTTCTTC. Its protein is CASSEYGYSWLFF. The complete variable domain, with remaining parts taken from reference TRBV25-1 and TRBJ2-1, reads EADIYQTPRYLVIGTGKKITLECSQTMGHDKMYWYQQDPGMELHLIHYSYGVNSTEKGDLSSESTVSRIRTEHFPLTLESARPSHTSQYLCASSEYGYSWLFFGPGTRLTVL.

This clonotype was recorded many times. The V and J genes are TRBV7-2 and TRBJ2-5; possibly TRBD1 or TRBD2 for D (5 bases each). Trimming removed 0 bases at V and 5 bases at J, with 10 bases between. The CDR3 contains 14 residues. Germline V gene lookup returns CDR1 SGHTA and CDR2 FQGNSA. The CDR3, as DNA: TGTGCCAGCAGCTTAGCGGGGGTGGGGGAGACCCAGTACTTC. Its protein product is CASSLAGVGETQYF.

This clonotype appeared a few times. The chain uses TRBV12-3 or TRBV12-4 and TRBJ2-1, with 11 bases matching TRBD2. This CDR3 contains 20 residues. V lost 6 bases to trimming and J lost 1 base; unmatched junction nucleotides: 17. The CDR3 spells CASRGTSGLNVYRSYNEQFF. The CDR3 nucleotides are TGTGCCAGCAGGGGGACTAGCGGACTCAACGTATACCGATCCTACAATGAGCAGTTCTTC.

This clonotype was seen a few times. The chain recombines TRBV7-9 with TRBJ2-1; 9 positions match TRBD1. The length of the CDR3 is 17 residues. V gave up 6 bases and J gave up 5 bases; unmatched junction bases: 14. CDR1 is SEHNR, CDR2 FQNEAQ, per germline (reference sequence). The CDR3 spells CASSITSGQGSNNEQFF. CDR3 DNA: TGTGCCAGCAGTATCACTTCGGGACAGGGATCCAACAATGAGCAGTTCTTC. The full variable domain, with the rest looked up from reference TRBV7-9 and TRBJ2-1, is DTGVSQNPRHKITKRGQNVTFRCDPISEHNRLYWYRQTLGQGPEFLTYFQNEAQLEKSRLLSDRFSAERPKGSFSTLEIQRTEQGDSAMYLCASSITSGQGSNNEQFFGPGTRLTVL.

In its sample, this clonotype was seen many times. The V gene is TRBV6-5, the J gene TRBJ2-5, with D possibly called TRBD1 or TRBD2 (5 bases each). The CDR3 has 14 residues. CDR1 MNHEY and CDR2 SVGAGI come from the germline V gene. V dropped 4 bases and J dropped 0 bases, with 9 bases sitting between them. The CDR3 sequence: CASSWGSYQETQYF. The DNA of the CDR3 is TGTGCCAGCAGTTGGGGGAGCTACCAAGAGACCCAGTACTTC.

The V and J genes are TRBV7-9 and TRBJ2-7; TRBD2 matches at 9 bases. The ends lost 4 bases at V and 9 bases at J; junction bases unmatched: 13. Germline loops: CDR1 SEHNR, CDR2 FQNEAQ (reference sequence). CDR3 length: 15 residues. The DNA of the CDR3 is TGTGCCAGCAGCTCAGGGGGTCTAGCGGGATCCGGGCAGTACTTC. Translation: CASSSGGLAGSGQYF. Full variable domain (remainder filled in from reference TRBV7-9 and TRBJ2-7): DTGVSQNPRHKITKRGQNVTFRCDPISEHNRLYWYRQTLGQGPEFLTYFQNEAQLEKSRLLSDRFSAERPKGSFSTLEIQRTEQGDSAMYLCASSSGGLAGSGQYFGPGTRLTVT.

This sequence joins TRBV28 and TRBJ2-7, with TRBD1 matching over 7 bases. The CDR3 loop spans 15 amino acids. CDR1 MDHEN and CDR2 SYDVKM come from the germline V gene. The J segment lost 0 bases and the V segment lost 4 bases, leaving 6 bases of the junction unmatched. The CDR3 loop reads CASSSQGRDSYEQYF. The CDR3 region has the DNA TGTGCCAGCAGTTCACAGGGGCGAGACTCCTACGAGCAGTACTTC.

This clonotype was seen a few times. The J gene is TRBJ1-2, the V gene TRBV6-2 or TRBV6-3; D unresolved. Germline V CDR1 and CDR2: MNHEY, SVGEGT. The ends were cut back, 1 base at V and 6 bases at J, with 9 bases in the middle. CDR3 length: 13 amino acids. The CDR3: CASSYFGPDGYTF. The CDR3, as DNA: TGTGCCAGCAGTTACTTCGGACCAGATGGCTACACCTTC.

This clonotype was detected a few times. This chain joins TRBV29-1 and TRBJ1-2; 7 nucleotides match TRBD1. Unmatched junction bases numbered 12, after V lost 7 bases and J lost 4 bases. Germline V CDR1 and CDR2: SQVTM, ANQGSEA. CDR3 length equals 14 residues. The CDR3 is CSARIRGASYGYTF. The CDR3 coding sequence is TGCAGCGCTCGAATCAGGGGGGCTTCCTATGGCTACACCTTC.